What follows are 22 T cell receptor beta chains derived from one specimen sequenced in a study of blood T cells in healthy people across ages. With a J-beta primer mix and a sample-barcoded 5' primer, a second PCR ran about 7 to 12 cycles. TCRdb redid the calling of the 5' RACE reads with MiXCR, one entry per CDR3 protein. This sample has some 900,000 distinct CDR3 sequences, with around 26% found just once. The sequencing sample was made of blood. Receptors were obtained from a woman of 80 years or more in good health.

The V call is TRBV30, the J call TRBJ1-1; no clear D gene. Looked up from germline, CDR1 is GTSNPN and CDR2 is SVGIG (reference sequence). The CDR3 runs to 11 residues. The V end lost 1 base, the J end lost 8 bases, and 8 bases lay between the germline ends. CDR3 loop: CAWSDRSEAFF. CDR3 DNA sequence: TGTGCCTGGAGTGATCGGAGCGAAGCTTTCTTT.

This chain connects TRBV6-2 or TRBV6-3 to TRBJ2-2; no reliable D call. CDR3 size: 13 residues. Between the trimmed V and J ends, which lost 2 bases and 4 bases, there was a span of 5 bases. Germline V gene data show CDR1 as MNHEY and CDR2 as SVGEGT. The CDR3 DNA reads as TGTGCCAGCAGTTACACAACCACCGGGGAGCTGTTTTTT. Amino acid sequence: CASSYTTTGELFF.

This clonotype came up many times. The chain employs TRBV18 and TRBJ1-2, with TRBD1 as a possible D gene (5 bases). Germline CDR1 and CDR2: KGHSH and LQKENI. The ends were cut back, 2 bases at V and 2 bases at J, with 9 bases in the middle. The CDR3 runs 14 residues. Here the CDR3 reads CASSPVGRNYGYTF. CDR3 nucleotides: TGTGCCAGCTCACCAGTGGGACGGAACTATGGCTACACCTTC.

This clonotype was counted between two and nine times. The J gene is TRBJ1-1, the V gene TRBV7-2, with 8 bases identical to TRBD1. The CDR3 has 16 amino acids. V lost 7 bases and J lost 0; bases outside the gene matches: 10. Germline CDR1 SGHTA, CDR2 FQGNSA. CDR3 residues: CASKYRGSLLNTEAFF. CDR3 DNA sequence: TGTGCCAGCAAATACAGGGGGTCACTTTTGAACACTGAAGCTTTCTTT.

This clonotype was recorded at least ten times. V and J are TRBV10-3 and TRBJ2-5; TRBD1 aligns across 8 bases. V lost 4 bases, J lost 1 base, and 5 bases stayed unmatched. Germline values: CDR1 ENHRY, CDR2 SYGVKD. The CDR3 loop spans 15 amino acids. The CDR3 DNA reads as TGTGCCATCAGTGGGACAGGGCAACCCCAAGAGACCCAGTACTTC. Its protein is CAISGTGQPQETQYF.

This clonotype was seen a handful of times. This chain joins TRBV20-1 and TRBJ2-5; a weak D match, TRBD1 (6 bases). The V gene lost 3 bases and the J gene lost 11 bases, with 22 bases spanning the gap. The CDR3 covers 14 residues. Per the germline V gene, CDR1 is DFQATT and CDR2 is SNEGSKA (reference sequence). CDR3 amino acids: CSARWQGTNNEQYF. The CDR3, as DNA: TGCAGTGCTAGGTGGCAGGGGACCAACAATGAGCAGTACTTC.

Turning to this clonotype: This may be a read error, as it is one base from a much larger clone. The V call is TRBV20-1, the J call TRBJ2-3; D uncertain. Germline assignment: CDR1 DFQATT and CDR2 SNEGSKA (reference sequence). This CDR3 region has 15 residues. Trimming cost V 8 bases and J 2 bases, with 20 bases left between them. CDR3 region: CSSRRAWRNTDTQYF. DNA of the CDR3: TGCAGTTCGAGGAGAGCGTGGCGCAACACAGATACGCAGTATTTT.

This clonotype was recorded only once. The rearrangement uses TRBV20-1 and TRBJ1-2; TRBD1 might be the D (6 bases). The germline CDR1 and CDR2 sequences are DFQATT and SNEGSKA (reference sequence). Trimming removed 8 bases at V and 2 bases at J, with 15 bases between. The CDR3 extends over 13 amino acids. As DNA, the CDR3 is TGCAGTATTACAGGGCTGGAGAACTATGGCTACACCTTC. Its translation: CSITGLENYGYTF.

The V gene is TRBV9, the J gene TRBJ2-5, with 10 bases matching TRBD2. Germline values: CDR1 SGDLS, CDR2 YYNGEE. V lost 4 bases to trimming and J lost 5 bases; unmatched junction nucleotides: 8. CDR3 length: 15 residues. The CDR3: CASSPRDSGGETQYF. In DNA, the CDR3 is TGTGCCAGCAGCCCCCGGGATAGCGGGGGGGAGACCCAGTACTTC.

This chain joins TRBV9 and TRBJ1-4; D is undetermined. The V gene's germline CDR1 is SGDLS and CDR2 YYNGEE. Trimming left V 0 bases short and J 0 bases short, with 6 bases between. The CDR3 is 15 amino acids. This CDR3 reads CASSVAVATNEKLFF. In DNA, the CDR3 is TGTGCCAGCAGCGTAGCTGTTGCAACTAATGAAAAACTGTTTTTT.

The sample holds a few counts of this clonotype. V is TRBV18 and J is TRBJ2-1, with TRBD1 as a possible D gene (6 bases). Germline CDR1 is KGHSH and CDR2 is LQKENI. V was cut by 3 bases and J by 3 bases, with 12 bases left in between. CDR3 size: 15 residues. CDR3: CASSPDSKFYNEQFF. In DNA, the CDR3 is TGTGCCAGCTCACCGGACAGTAAATTCTACAATGAGCAGTTCTTC.

Many counts were recorded for this clonotype. The chain recombines TRBV24-1 with TRBJ2-4; D unresolved. Trimming removed 4 bases from V and 1 base from J, with 10 bases in between. The CDR3 runs to 15 residues. Germline V lookup: CDR1 KGHDR, CDR2 SFDVKD. The CDR3 nucleotides read TGTGCCACCAGTGACACAAAGAGGGCCAAAAACATTCAGTACTTC. It codes for CATSDTKRAKNIQYF.

This clonotype was recorded at least ten times. The V gene is TRBV4-3, the J gene TRBJ2-3; D call uncertain. The CDR3 has 14 residues. V was clipped by 1 base and J by 2 bases, with 7 bases between them. Looked up from germline, CDR1 is LGHNA and CDR2 is YSLEER. The CDR3 coding sequence is TGCGCCAGCAGCCAAGTCCCTAACACAGATACGCAGTATTTT. Translating gives CASSQVPNTDTQYF.

This clonotype was recorded at least ten times. The chain has TRBV7-2 and TRBJ2-5, with D uncertain. CDR1 and CDR2 (germline): SGHTA, FQGNSA. The V and J ends lost 5 bases and 4 bases respectively, with 14 bases between them. The CDR3 contains 14 residues. CDR3: CASSQYGSGETQYF. In nucleotides, the CDR3 is TGTGCCAGCAGCCAATATGGGTCCGGAGAGACCCAGTACTTC. Based on the CDR3 plus reference TRBV7-2 and TRBJ2-5, the full variable domain is GAGVSQSPSNKVTEKGKDVELRCDPISGHTALYWYRQSLGQGLEFLIYFQGNSAPDKSGLPSDRFSAERTGGSVSTLTIQRTQQEDSAVYLCASSQYGSGETQYFGPGTRLLVL.

This clonotype showed up just once. Since a much larger clone is just one base distant, this may be a read error. The chain uses TRBV20-1 and TRBJ2-1; D gene uncertain. The J call could be wrong; TRBJ2-7 is a better fit for the DNA end. Per the germline V gene, CDR1 is DFQATT and CDR2 is SNEGSKA (reference sequence). The CDR3 spans 13 residues. The CDR3 loop is CSARLTTYNEQYF. The CDR3 region has the DNA TGCAGTGCTAGACTAACGACCTACAATGAGCAGTACTTC.

The rearrangement links TRBV11-2 to TRBJ1-2; no clear D gene. The CDR3 length is 15 residues. Germline loops: CDR1 SGHAT, CDR2 FQNNGV. Trimming stripped 0 bases from V and 6 bases from J, with 14 bases between. The DNA of the CDR3 is TGTGCCAGCAGCTTAGAGGCAGTCACTATACATGGCTACACCTTC. Translating gives CASSLEAVTIHGYTF.

This clonotype showed up just a few times. The V call is TRBV12-3 or TRBV12-4, the J call TRBJ2-7; 12 bases agree with TRBD2. This CDR3 has 15 residues. V gave up 6 bases and J gave up 7 bases; unmatched junction bases: 10. This chain's CDR3 is CASSRTSGVGNEQYF. CDR3 DNA: TGTGCCAGCAGCCGGACTAGCGGGGTGGGCAATGAGCAGTACTTC.

This clonotype occurred many times. The chain recombines TRBV5-6 with TRBJ2-4; D call uncertain. The V gene's germline CDR1 is SGHDT and CDR2 YYEEEE. Trimming removed 0 bases from V and 0 bases from J, with 4 bases in between. The CDR3 length is 14 residues. CDR3 nucleotides: TGTGCCAGCAGCTTGGAGGGAGCCAAAAACATTCAGTACTTC. This codes for CASSLEGAKNIQYF.

The chain links TRBV7-2 to TRBJ2-1, with D maybe TRBD2 (6 bases). CDR1 is SGHTA, CDR2 FQGNSA, per germline. V lost 4 bases and J lost 9, with 13 bases in between. The CDR3 runs 13 residues. The CDR3 here is CASSSPLGGEQFF. Written as DNA, the CDR3 is TGTGCCAGCAGCTCACCTTTGGGGGGTGAGCAGTTCTTC.

This clonotype was picked up many times. V and J are TRBV6-5 and TRBJ2-5; D is undetermined. The CDR3 runs to 13 residues. The V end lost 4 bases, the J end lost 4 bases, and 10 bases lay between the germline ends. Per germline, CDR1 MNHEY and CDR2 SVGAGI. CDR3 DNA: TGTGCCAGCAGTTCGTCCCTTTTAGAGACCCAGTACTTC. It is translated as CASSSSLLETQYF.

This sequence joins TRBV30 and TRBJ2-1, with 10 nucleotides matching TRBD2. The CDR3 has 14 residues. CDR1 is GTSNPN and CDR2 is SVGIG in the germline V gene (reference sequence). Trimming removed 2 bases from V and 8 bases from J; junction bases left unmatched: 6. DNA for the CDR3: TGTGCCTGGAGTACGAGCGGGGGGGCCCATGAGCAGTTCTTC. Protein product: CAWSTSGGAHEQFF.

In its sample, this clonotype was seen many times. The chain has TRBV7-2 and TRBJ2-7; D is possibly TRBD1 (6 bases). The CDR3 is made up of 15 amino acids. The germline V gene encodes CDR1 SGHTA and CDR2 FQGNSA. V was cut by 1 base and J by 0 bases, with 10 bases left in between. The CDR3 DNA reads as TGTGCCAGCAGCTTAGGACAGGCCTTCTCCTACGAGCAGTACTTC. Protein product: CASSLGQAFSYEQYF.